This TCR beta chain comes out of a study of CD39 and CD103 CD8 tumor-infiltrating T cells listed by TCRdb under 2018. As for the study more broadly: The repertoire comparisons shown came from four patients: one with an HPV-positive HNSCC, one with an HPV-negative HNSCC, one with ovarian cancer and one with melanoma. Repertoires of CD8 TIL subsets defined by CD103 and CD39 were compared with peripheral memory CD8 T cells by TCRbeta CDR3 deep sequencing.

From approximately 10,000 to 100,000 sorted cells per subset, genomic DNA was extracted using the DNeasy Blood and Tissue Kit. TCRbeta V-J or V-D-J regions were sequenced and mapped by the immunoSEQ service, with coverage above 10x per sample. The authors' pipeline ran thus. Analysis was restricted to productive rearrangements exported from the immunoSEQ Analyzer platform, and clonality was assessed using the 500 most abundant clones. The Morisita-Horn similarity index and the Jaccard index were used to quantify the overlap in repertoires between populations. Morisita-Horn similarity between CD8 T-cell subset TCR repertoires was measured in roughly six cancer patients. TCRdb carries this immuneACCESS record with in-frame sequences only. Its versions omit some clonotypes, under half of them owing to an unresolved V gene in the studies checked, with the rest unexplained. The V and J calls and clone size were taken over from that table, and D and trimming were inferred from the DNA. The sample table lists about 7,400 clones, about three fifths of them with a count of one. The ten largest clonotypes hold 45% to 70% of the sample.

Patients were not receiving therapy at sample collection, though earlier treatments ranged from chemotherapy, radiotherapy, surgery and immunotherapy to none. Thawed cells were enriched for T lymphocytes with a negative-selection kit, adding EpCAM beads for tumor-infiltrating lymphocytes. Memory CD8 T cells were sorted as CD8+CD4-CD45RA- cells regardless of CCR7 expression. Before analysis, peripheral blood mononuclear cells were isolated on a Ficoll-Paque PLUS gradient and cryopreserved. On a FACSAria II, each population was sorted to around 99% purity, and the resulting cell pellets were frozen for TCR sequencing with no culture step. This clone turned up a few times. Its target antigen remains unknown. Within one base of it there is no much larger clone, and no base qualities were kept. The junction carries 12 bases between V and J, which are trimmed by 9 bases and 1 base respectively. Measured from the cysteine to the phenylalanine, the CDR3 is 13 residues long. The entry retains the CDR3 DNA only, 39 bases that are in frame from base 1. According to the germline V gene, CDR1 reads MDHEN and CDR2 reads SYDVKM.

Study-wide findings and limitations: Compared with DN and SP CD8 TILs and with blood memory CD8 T cells, DP CD8 TILs appeared more oligoclonal, with the top 30 clonotypes covering roughly 55-86%. Clonotypes from DP TILs were seldom detected in blood or uninvolved lymph node, while clonotypes from DN TILs overlapped to a large extent with peripheral memory CD8 repertoires.

What was sequenced was CD8+ T cells sorted from blood. The cell subset or site label here, explained by the study, means: total memory CD8 T cells (CD45RA-CCR7+/-) from blood or uninvolved lymph node. The origin of this receptor is a human donor with head and neck squamous cell carcinoma. The rearranged segments are TRBV28 and TRBJ1-2, with no reliable assignment of the D segment. The bases are TGTGCCAGTAGGGCAGTTCTTAACTATGGCTACACCTTC. This codes for CASRAVLNYGYTF.